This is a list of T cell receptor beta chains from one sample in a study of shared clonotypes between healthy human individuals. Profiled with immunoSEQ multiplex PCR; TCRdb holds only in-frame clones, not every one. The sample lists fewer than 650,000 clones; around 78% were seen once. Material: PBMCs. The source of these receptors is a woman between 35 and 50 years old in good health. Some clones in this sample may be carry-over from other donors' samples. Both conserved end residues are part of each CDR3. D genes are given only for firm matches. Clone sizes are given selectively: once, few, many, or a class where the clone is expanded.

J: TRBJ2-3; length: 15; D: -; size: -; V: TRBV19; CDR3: CASSTTGEGTDTQYF; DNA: TGTGCCAGTAGTACCACAGGGGAGGGAACAGATACGCAGTATTTT
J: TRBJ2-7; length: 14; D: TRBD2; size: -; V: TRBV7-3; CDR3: CASRLGTSQPEQYF; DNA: TGTGCCAGCAGGCTTGGGACTAGCCAGCCCGAGCAGTACTTC
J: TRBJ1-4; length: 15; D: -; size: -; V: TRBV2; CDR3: CASSEFRGVNEKLFF; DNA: TGTGCCAGCAGTGAATTTCGCGGGGTTAATGAAAAACTGTTTTTT
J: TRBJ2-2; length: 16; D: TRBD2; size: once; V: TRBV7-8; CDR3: CASSFFGRGNTGELFF; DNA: TGTGCCAGCAGCTTTTTCGGGAGGGGAAACACCGGGGAGCTGTTTTTT
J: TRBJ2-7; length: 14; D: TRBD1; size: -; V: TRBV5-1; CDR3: CASSFGTGVNEQYF; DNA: TGCGCCAGCAGCTTCGGGACAGGGGTAAACGAGCAGTACTTC
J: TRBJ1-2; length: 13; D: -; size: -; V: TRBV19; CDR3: CASTRGANYGYTF; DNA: TGTGCCAGTACGAGGGGAGCTAACTATGGCTACACCTTC
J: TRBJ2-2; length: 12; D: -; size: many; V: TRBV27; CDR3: CASSHSFGELFF; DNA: TGTGCCAGCAGTCACTCCTTCGGGGAGCTGTTTTTT
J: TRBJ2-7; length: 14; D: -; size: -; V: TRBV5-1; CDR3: CASSLDSVSYEQYF; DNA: TGCGCCAGCAGCTTGGACAGCGTTTCCTACGAGCAGTACTTC
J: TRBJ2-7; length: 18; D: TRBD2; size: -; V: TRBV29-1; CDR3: CSVLGGGLGSSGIYEQYF; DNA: TGCAGCGTTCTGGGAGGGGGCCTAGGGTCTAGCGGGATCTACGAGCAGTACTTC
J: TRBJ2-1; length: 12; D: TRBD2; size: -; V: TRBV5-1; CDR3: CASRRGDNEQFF; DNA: TGCGCCAGCAGGCGGGGGGACAATGAGCAGTTCTTC
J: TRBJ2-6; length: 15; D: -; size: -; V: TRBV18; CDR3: CASSPQGDGANVLTF; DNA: TGTGCCAGCTCACCCCAGGGCGACGGGGCCAACGTCCTGACTTTC
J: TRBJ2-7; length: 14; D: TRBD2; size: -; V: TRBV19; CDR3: CASSMGLAGWEQYF; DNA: TGTGCCAGTAGTATGGGACTAGCGGGATGGGAGCAGTACTTC
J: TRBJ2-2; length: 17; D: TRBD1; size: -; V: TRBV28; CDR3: CASSLNWGQGGTGELFF; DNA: TGTGCCAGCAGTTTAAATTGGGGACAGGGGGGCACCGGGGAGCTGTTTTTT
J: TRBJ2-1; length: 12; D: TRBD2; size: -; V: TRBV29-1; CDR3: CSAGGRANEQFF; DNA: TGCAGCGCCGGGGGGAGGGCTAATGAGCAGTTCTTC
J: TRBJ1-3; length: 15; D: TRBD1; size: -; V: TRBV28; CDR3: CASTLGQYSGNTIYF; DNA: TGTGCCAGCACCCTGGGACAGTACTCTGGAAACACCATATATTTT
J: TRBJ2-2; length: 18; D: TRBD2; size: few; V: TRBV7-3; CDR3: CASSLMGLAPTNTGELFF; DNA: TGTGCCAGCAGCTTAATGGGACTAGCGCCCACGAACACCGGGGAGCTGTTTTTT
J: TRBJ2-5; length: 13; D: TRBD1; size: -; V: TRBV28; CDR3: CASSGQGKETQYF; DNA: TGTGCCAGCAGCGGACAGGGCAAAGAGACCCAGTACTTC
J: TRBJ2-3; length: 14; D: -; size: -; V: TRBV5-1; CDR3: CASSFGQSGDTQYF; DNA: TGCGCCAGCAGCTTCGGACAGTCAGGAGATACGCAGTATTTT
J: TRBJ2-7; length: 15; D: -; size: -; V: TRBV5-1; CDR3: CASSWVPGELYEQYF; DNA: TGCGCCAGCAGCTGGGTTCCGGGCGAACTCTACGAGCAGTACTTC
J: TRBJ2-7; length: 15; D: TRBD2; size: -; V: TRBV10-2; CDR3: CASSEPGRAFYEQYF; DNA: TGCGCCAGCAGTGAACCCGGGAGGGCCTTCTACGAGCAGTACTTC
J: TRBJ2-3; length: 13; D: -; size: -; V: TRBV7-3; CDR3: CASSPRSSDTQYF; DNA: TGTGCCAGCAGCCCCCGATCCTCGGATACGCAGTATTTT
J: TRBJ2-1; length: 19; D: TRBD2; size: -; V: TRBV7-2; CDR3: CASSPQPGLATYSYNEQFF; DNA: TGTGCCAGCAGCCCCCAACCGGGACTAGCGACCTACTCCTACAATGAGCAGTTCTTC
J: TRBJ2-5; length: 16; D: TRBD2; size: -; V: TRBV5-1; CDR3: CASSDQLAGAVKTQYF; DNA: TGCGCCAGCAGCGACCAACTAGCGGGAGCTGTTAAGACCCAGTACTTC
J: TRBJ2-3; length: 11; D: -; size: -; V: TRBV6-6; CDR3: CASSLADTQYF; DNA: TGTGCCAGCAGTCTAGCGGATACGCAGTATTTT
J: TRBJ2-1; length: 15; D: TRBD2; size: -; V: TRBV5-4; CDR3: CASSSGTSGYNEQFF; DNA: TGTGCCAGCAGCTCAGGGACTAGCGGATACAATGAGCAGTTCTTC
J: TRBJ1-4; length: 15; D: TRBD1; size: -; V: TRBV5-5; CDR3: CASSARTGGGEKLFF; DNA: TGTGCCAGCAGCGCTCGGACAGGGGGCGGTGAAAAACTGTTTTTT
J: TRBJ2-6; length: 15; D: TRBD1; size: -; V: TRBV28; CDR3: CASSRQGAGANVLTF; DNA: TGTGCCAGCAGTCGACAGGGGGCTGGGGCCAACGTCCTGACTTTC
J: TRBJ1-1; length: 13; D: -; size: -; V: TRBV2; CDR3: CASSEFGNTEAFF; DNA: TGTGCCAGCAGTGAATTTGGGAACACTGAAGCTTTCTTT
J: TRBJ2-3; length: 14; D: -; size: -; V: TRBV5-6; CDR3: CASRGRRPTDTQYF; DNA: TGTGCCAGCAGGGGTCGGCGGCCCACAGATACGCAGTATTTT
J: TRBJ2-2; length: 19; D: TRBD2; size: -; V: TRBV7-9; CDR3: CASSPGRLAGSKDTGELFF; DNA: TGTGCCAGCAGCCCCGGGAGGCTAGCGGGATCGAAAGACACCGGGGAGCTGTTTTTT
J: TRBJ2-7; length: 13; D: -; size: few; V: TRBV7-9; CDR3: CASSTRLDGEQYF; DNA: TGTGCCAGCAGCACGCGACTAGACGGCGAGCAGTACTTC
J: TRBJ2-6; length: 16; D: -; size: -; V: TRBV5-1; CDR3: CASSSGPGSGANVLTF; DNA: TGCGCCAGCAGCTCGGGACCCGGCTCTGGGGCCAACGTCCTGACTTTC
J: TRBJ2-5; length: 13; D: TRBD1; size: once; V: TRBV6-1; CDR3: CASSHGTGKTQYF; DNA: TGTGCCAGCAGTCATGGGACAGGGAAGACCCAGTACTTC
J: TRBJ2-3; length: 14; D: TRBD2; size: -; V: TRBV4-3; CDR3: CASSPGLVADTQYF; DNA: TGCGCCAGCAGCCCCGGACTAGTAGCAGATACGCAGTATTTT
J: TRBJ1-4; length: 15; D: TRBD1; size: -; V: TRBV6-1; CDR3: CASSALGQGLEKLFF; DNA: TGTGCCAGCAGTGCCCTGGGACAGGGGCTTGAAAAACTGTTTTTT
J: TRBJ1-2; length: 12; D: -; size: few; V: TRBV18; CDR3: CASSPGVSGYTF; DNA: TGTGCCAGCTCACCCGGGGTTAGTGGCTACACCTTC
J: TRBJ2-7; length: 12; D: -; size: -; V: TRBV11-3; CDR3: CASSPQGGEQYF; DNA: TGTGCCAGCAGCCCACAGGGCGGGGAGCAGTACTTC
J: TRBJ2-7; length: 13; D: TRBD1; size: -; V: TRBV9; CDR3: CASSVDTRTGQYF; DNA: TGTGCCAGCAGCGTAGACACCCGGACAGGGCAGTACTTC
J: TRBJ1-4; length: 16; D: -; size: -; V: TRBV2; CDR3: CASRGVPTAFWEKLFF; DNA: TGTGCCAGCAGGGGGGTACCGACGGCCTTTTGGGAAAAACTGTTTTTT
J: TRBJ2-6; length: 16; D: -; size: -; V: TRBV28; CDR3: CASSFGGVSGANVLTF; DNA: TGTGCCAGCAGTTTTGGAGGGGTCTCTGGGGCCAACGTCCTGACTTTC
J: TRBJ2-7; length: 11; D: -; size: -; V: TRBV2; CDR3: CASMSTYEQYF; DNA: TGTGCCAGCATGTCGACCTACGAGCAGTACTTC
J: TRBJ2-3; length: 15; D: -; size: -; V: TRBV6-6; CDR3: CASTQEGVRTDTQYF; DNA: TGTGCCAGCACCCAGGAGGGAGTTCGCACAGATACGCAGTATTTT
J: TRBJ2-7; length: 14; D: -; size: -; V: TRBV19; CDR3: CASSEDRATYEQYF; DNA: TGTGCCAGCTCCGAGGACAGAGCCACCTACGAGCAGTACTTC
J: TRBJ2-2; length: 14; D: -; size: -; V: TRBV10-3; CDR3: CAISDRETGGELFF; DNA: TGTGCCATCAGTGATCGGGAGACCGGCGGGGAGCTGTTTTTT
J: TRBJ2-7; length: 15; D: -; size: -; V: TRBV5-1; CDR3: CASSLVSGRVYEQYF; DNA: TGCGCCAGCAGCTTGGTCAGCGGCAGGGTCTACGAGCAGTACTTC